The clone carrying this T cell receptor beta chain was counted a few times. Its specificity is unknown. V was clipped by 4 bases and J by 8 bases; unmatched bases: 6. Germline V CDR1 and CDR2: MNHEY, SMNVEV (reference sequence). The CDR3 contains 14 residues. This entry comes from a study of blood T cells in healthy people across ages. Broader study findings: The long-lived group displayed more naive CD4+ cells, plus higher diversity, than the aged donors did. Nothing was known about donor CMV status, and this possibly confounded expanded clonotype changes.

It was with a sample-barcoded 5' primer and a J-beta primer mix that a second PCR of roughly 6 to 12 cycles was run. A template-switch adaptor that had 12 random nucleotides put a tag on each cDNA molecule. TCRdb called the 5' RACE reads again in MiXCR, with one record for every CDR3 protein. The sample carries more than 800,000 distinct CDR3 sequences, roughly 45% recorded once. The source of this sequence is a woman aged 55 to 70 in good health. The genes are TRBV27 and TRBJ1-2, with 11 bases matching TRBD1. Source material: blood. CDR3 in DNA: TGTGCCAGCAGTTCCGGACAGGGGGCGAGCGGCTACACCTTC. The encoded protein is CASSSGQGASGYTF.